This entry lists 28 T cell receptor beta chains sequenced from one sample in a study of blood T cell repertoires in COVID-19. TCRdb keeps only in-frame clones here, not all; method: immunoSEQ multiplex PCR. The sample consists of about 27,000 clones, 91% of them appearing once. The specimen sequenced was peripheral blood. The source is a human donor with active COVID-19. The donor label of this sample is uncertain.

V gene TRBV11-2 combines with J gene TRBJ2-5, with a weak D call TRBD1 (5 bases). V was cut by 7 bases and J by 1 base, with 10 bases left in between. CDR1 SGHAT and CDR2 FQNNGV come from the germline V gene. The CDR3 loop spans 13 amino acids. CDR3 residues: CASTPGFQETQYF. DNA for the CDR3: TGTGCCAGCACCCCAGGGTTCCAAGAGACCCAGTACTTC.

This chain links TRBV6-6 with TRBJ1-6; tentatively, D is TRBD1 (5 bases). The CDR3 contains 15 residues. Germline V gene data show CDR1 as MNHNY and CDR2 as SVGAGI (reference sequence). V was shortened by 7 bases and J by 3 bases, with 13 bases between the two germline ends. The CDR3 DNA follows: TGTGCCAGCACCCCGGGGGGGGACTATAATTCACCCCTCCACTTT. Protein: CASTPGGDYNSPLHF.

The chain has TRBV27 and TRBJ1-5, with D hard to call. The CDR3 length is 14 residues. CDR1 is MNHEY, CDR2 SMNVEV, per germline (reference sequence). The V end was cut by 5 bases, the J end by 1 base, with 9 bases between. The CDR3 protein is CASSPGWSNQPQHF. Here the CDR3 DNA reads TGTGCCAGCAGTCCCGGGTGGAGCAATCAGCCCCAGCATTTT.

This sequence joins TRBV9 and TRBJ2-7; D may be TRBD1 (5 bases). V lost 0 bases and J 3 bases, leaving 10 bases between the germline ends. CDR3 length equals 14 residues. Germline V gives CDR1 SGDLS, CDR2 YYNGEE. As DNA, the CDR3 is TGTGCCAGCAGCGTAGCGGCAGGGATCTACGAGCAGTACTTC. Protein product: CASSVAAGIYEQYF.

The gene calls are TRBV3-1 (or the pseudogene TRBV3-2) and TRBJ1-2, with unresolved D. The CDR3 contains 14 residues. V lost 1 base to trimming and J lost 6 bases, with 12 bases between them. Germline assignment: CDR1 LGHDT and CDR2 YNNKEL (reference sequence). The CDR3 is CASSQVRSPHGYTF. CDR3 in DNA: TGTGCCAGCAGCCAAGTTCGGTCCCCACATGGCTACACCTTC.

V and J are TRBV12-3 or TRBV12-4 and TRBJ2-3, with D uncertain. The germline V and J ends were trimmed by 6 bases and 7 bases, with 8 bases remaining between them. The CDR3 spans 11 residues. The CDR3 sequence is CASRALNTQYF. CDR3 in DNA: TGTGCCAGCAGGGCCTTAAATACGCAGTATTTT.

Here the CDR3 reads CASSPLQGSYGQYF. CDR3 sequence (DNA): TGTGCCAGTAGTCCCCTACAGGGCTCCTACGGACAGTACTTC. This chain uses TRBV19 with TRBJ2-7; tentatively, D is TRBD1 (6 bases). The V end was cut by 5 bases, the J end by 10 bases, with 21 bases between. The CDR3 extends over 14 amino acids. Per germline, CDR1 LNHDA and CDR2 SQIVND (reference sequence).

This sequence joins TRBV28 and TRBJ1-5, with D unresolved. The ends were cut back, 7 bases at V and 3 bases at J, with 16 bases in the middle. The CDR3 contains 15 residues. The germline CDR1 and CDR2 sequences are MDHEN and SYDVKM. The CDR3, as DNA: TGTGCCAGCACCTCTGACAATAACTCCAATCAGCCCCAGCATTTT. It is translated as CASTSDNNSNQPQHF.

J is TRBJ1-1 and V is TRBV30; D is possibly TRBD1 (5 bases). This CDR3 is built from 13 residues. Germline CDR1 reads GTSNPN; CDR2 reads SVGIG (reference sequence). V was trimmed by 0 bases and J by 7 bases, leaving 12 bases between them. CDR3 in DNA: TGTGCCTGGAGTGTGCGCATAGACAGTGAAGCTTTCTTT. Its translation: CAWSVRIDSEAFF.

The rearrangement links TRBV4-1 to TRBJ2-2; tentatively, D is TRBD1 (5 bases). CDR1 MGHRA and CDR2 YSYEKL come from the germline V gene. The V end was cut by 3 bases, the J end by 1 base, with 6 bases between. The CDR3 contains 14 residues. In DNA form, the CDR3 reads TGCGCCAGCAGCCACACAGGGAACACCGGGGAGCTGTTTTTT. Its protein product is CASSHTGNTGELFF.

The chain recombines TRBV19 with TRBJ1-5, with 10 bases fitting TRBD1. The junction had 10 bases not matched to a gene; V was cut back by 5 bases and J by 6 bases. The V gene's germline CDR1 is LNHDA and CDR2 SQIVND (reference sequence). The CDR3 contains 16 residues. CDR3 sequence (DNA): TGTGCCAGTAGTTTACCGACAGGGGGCATGGGTCAGCCCCAGCATTTT. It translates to CASSLPTGGMGQPQHF.

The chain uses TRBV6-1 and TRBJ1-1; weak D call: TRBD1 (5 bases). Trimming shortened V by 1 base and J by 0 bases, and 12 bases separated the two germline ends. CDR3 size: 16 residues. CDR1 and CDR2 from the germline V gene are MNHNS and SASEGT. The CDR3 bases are TGTGCCAGCAGTGAAGGGGGCAGCCGAATGAACACTGAAGCTTTCTTT. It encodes CASSEGGSRMNTEAFF.

DNA of the CDR3: TGTGCCAGCAGCTCCCATCTCGGGGGGAACACAGATACGCAGTATTTT. Translation: CASSSHLGGNTDTQYF. J is TRBJ2-3 and V is TRBV7-8; TRBD2 aligns across 7 bases. There are 16 residues in the CDR3. Germline CDR1 is SGHVS and CDR2 is FQNEAQ. Trimming removed 4 bases from V and 2 bases from J; junction bases left unmatched: 9.

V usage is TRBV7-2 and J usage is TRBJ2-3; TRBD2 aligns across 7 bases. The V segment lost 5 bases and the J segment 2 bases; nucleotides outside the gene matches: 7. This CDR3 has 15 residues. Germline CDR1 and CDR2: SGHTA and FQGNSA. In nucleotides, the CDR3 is TGTGCCAGCAGCCGCGGGGGAAAAGACACAGATACGCAGTATTTT. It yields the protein CASSRGGKDTDTQYF.

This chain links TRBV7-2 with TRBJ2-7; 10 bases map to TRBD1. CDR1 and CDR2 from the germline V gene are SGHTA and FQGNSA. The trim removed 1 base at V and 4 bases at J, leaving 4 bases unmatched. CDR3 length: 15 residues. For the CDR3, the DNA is TGTGCCAGCAGCTTAGTGGGGACAGGGGAATACGAGCAGTACTTC. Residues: CASSLVGTGEYEQYF.

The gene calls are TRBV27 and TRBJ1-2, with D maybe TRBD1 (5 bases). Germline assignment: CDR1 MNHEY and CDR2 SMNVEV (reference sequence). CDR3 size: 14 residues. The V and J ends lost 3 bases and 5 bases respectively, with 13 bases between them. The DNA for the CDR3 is TGTGCCAGCAGTTTCGGGGGAGATGGGTATGGCTACACCTTC. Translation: CASSFGGDGYGYTF.

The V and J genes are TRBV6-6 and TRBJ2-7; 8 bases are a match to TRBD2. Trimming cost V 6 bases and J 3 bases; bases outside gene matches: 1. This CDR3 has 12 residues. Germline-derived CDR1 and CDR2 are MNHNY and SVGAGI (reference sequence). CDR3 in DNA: TGTGCCAGCAGCCGGGGGGGCTACGAGCAGTACTTC. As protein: CASSRGGYEQYF.

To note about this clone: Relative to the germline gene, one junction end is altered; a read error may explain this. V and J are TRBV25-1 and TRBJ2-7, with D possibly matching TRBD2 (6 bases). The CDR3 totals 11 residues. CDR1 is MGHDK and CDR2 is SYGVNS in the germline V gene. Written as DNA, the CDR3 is TGTGCCAGCGGAGGGGACGGGGCCCACCCCTTC. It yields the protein CASGGDGAHPF.

The CDR3 protein is CASSLVGLAGGDTQYF. The DNA of the CDR3 is TGTGCCAGCAGCTTAGTAGGACTAGCGGGGGGTGATACGCAGTATTTT. The genes are TRBV7-2 and TRBJ2-3; 14 bases fit TRBD2. Germline values: CDR1 SGHTA, CDR2 FQGNSA. CDR3 length: 16 amino acids. Unmatched junction bases numbered 3, after V lost 1 base and J lost 6 bases. Drawing the rest from reference TRBV7-2 and TRBJ2-3, the complete variable domain is GAGVSQSPSNKVTEKGKDVELRCDPISGHTALYWYRQSLGQGLEFLIYFQGNSAPDKSGLPSDRFSAERTGGSVSTLTIQRTQQEDSAVYLCASSLVGLAGGDTQYFGPGTRLTVL.

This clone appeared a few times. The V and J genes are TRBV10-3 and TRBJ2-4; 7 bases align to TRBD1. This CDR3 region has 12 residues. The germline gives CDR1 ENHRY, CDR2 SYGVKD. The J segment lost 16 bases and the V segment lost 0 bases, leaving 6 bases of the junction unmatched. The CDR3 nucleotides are TGTGCCATCAGTGAGTCGCACAGGGGAGCTTACTTC. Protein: CAISESHRGAYF.

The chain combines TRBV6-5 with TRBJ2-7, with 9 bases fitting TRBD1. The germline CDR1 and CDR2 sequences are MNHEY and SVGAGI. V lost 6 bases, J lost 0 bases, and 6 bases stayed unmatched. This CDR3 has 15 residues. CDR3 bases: TGTGCCAGCAGGGACAGGGGCTTTACCTCCTACGAGCAGTACTTC. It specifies CASRDRGFTSYEQYF.

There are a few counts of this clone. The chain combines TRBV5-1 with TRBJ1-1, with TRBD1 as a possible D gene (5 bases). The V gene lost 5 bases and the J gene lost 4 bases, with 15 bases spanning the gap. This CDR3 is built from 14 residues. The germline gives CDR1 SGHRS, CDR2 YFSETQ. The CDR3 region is CASRLQERITEAFF. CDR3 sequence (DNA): TGCGCCAGCAGACTACAGGAGAGAATCACTGAAGCTTTCTTT.

CDR3 in amino acids: CASRRTGNTGELFF. CDR3 coding DNA: TGTGCCAGCAGAAGGACAGGGAACACCGGGGAGCTGTTTTTT. The rearrangement links TRBV6-5 to TRBJ2-2; 7 bases are a match to TRBD1. The CDR3 is 14 amino acids. Trimming took 6 bases from V and 1 from J; bases not matched to a gene: 2. Germline V gene sequence: CDR1 MNHEY, CDR2 SVGAGI.

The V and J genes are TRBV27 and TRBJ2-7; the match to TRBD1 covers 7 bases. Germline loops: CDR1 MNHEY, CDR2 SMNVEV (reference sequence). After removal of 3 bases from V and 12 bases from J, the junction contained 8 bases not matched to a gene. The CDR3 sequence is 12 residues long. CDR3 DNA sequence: TGTGCCAGCAGTTTTAGGGGACAGCGTGTGTACTTC. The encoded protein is CASSFRGQRVYF.

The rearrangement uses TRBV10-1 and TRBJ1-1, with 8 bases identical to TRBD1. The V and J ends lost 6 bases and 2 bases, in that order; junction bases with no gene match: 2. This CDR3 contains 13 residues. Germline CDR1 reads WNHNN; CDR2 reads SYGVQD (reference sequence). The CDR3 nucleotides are TGCGCCAGCAGCCCAGGGGGCAACACTGAAGCTTTCTTT. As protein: CASSPGGNTEAFF.

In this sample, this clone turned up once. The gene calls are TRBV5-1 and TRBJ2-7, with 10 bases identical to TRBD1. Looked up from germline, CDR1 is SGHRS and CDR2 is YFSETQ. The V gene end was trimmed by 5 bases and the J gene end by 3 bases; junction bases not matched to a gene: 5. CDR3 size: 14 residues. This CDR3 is CASSSGTGDYEQYF. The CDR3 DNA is TGCGCCAGCAGTTCCGGGACAGGGGACTACGAGCAGTACTTC. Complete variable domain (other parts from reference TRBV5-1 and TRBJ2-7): KAGVTQTPRYLIKTRGQQVTLSCSPISGHRSVSWYQQTPGQGLQFLFEYFSETQRNKGNFPGRFSGRQFSNSRSEMNVSTLELGDSALYLCASSSGTGDYEQYFGPGTRLTVT.

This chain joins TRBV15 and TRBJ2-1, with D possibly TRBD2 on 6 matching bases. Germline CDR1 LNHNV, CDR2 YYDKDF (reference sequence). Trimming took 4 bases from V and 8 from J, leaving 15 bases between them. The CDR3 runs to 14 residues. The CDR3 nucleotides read TGTGCCACCAGCATTTTGTTGACGGGAGATGAGCAGTTCTTC. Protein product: CATSILLTGDEQFF.

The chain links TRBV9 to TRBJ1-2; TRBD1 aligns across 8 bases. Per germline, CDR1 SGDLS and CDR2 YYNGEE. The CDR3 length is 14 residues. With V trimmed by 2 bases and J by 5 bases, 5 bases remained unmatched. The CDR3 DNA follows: TGTGCCAGCAGCGTCCGGACAGGGAATTATGGCTACACCTTC. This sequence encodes CASSVRTGNYGYTF.